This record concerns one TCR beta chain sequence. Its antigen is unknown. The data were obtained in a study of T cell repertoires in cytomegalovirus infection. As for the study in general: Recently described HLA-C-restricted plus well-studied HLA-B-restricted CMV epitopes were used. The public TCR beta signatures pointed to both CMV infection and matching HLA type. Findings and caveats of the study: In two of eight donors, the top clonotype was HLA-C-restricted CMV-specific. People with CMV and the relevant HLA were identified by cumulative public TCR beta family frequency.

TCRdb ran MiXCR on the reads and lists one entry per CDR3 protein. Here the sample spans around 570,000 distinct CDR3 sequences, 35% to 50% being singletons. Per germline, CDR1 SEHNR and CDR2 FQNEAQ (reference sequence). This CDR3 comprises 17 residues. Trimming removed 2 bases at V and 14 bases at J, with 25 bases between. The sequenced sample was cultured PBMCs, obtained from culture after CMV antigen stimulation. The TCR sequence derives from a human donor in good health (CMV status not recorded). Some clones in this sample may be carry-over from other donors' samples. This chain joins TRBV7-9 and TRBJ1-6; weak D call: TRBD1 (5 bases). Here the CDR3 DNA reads TGTGCCAGCAGCTTAAAGCCGAGGACACAGCCTGGGGCGGCCCTCCACTTT. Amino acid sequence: CASSLKPRTQPGAALHF.